A single sample is the source of the 23 T cell receptor beta chains below, sequenced in a study of graft-versus-host responses after intestinal transplantation. Plates contained around 200,000 CFSE-labeled responder cells and around 200,000 irradiated, violet-dye-labeled stimulator cells. Data came from immunoSEQ multiplex PCR; TCRdb stores just in-frame clones and leaves some out. The sample holds 3,500 to 4,000 clones, around 43% seen once. Sequences were derived from alloreactive CD8+ T cells from a mixed lymphocyte reaction culture, sampled before transplantation. Subset noted: CFSE-low proliferating T cells sorted from roughly six-day pre-transplant mixed lymphocyte reaction (GvH or HvG direction). These receptors all stem from a human patient who was an organ donor for intestinal transplantation.

The chain carries TRBV5-5 and TRBJ2-7; 9 positions agree with TRBD1. J lost 2 bases, V lost 4 bases, and 4 bases had no gene match. This CDR3 spans 14 amino acids. Germline V gene sequence: CDR1 SGHKS, CDR2 YYEKEE (reference sequence). In DNA, the CDR3 is TGTGCCAGCAGCGCGGGACAGGGTACCTACGAGCAGTACTTC. Its protein is CASSAGQGTYEQYF.

The V and J genes are TRBV5-3 and TRBJ2-7; maybe TRBD1 (6 bases). TRBV5-3 falls under the ORF class, with uncertain function. Trimming took off 8 bases at V and 5 bases at J, with 17 bases between the two ends. The length of the CDR3 is 13 residues. The chain's CDR3 is CASSLPGANEQYF. CDR3 in DNA: TGTGCCAGCAGCCTCCCAGGGGCCAACGAGCAGTACTTC.

The chain carries TRBV19 and TRBJ1-2, with D unresolved. The V gene lost 5 bases and the J gene lost 7 bases, with 23 bases spanning the gap. Germline CDR1 LNHDA, CDR2 SQIVND (reference sequence). The CDR3 consists of 16 residues. This CDR3 is CASSFRLKILPSGYTF. In DNA form, the CDR3 reads TGTGCCAGTAGTTTTCGACTGAAAATTCTCCCTTCTGGCTACACCTTC.

This clone was picked up a small number of times. This chain connects TRBV12-1 to TRBJ2-1; the table calls TRBD2, which could not be checked here. TRBV12-1 is tagged as a pseudogene. CDR3 length equals 17 residues. CDR3 coding DNA: TGTGCCAGCAGCTCCCAGCGGGAGGGCCCAGTTGGCAATGAGCAGTTCTTC. Translated: CASSSQREGPVGNEQFF.

The chain recombines TRBV6-5 with TRBJ2-1; tentative D call: TRBD2 (6 bases). This CDR3 has 16 amino acids. V gave up 0 bases and J gave up 9 bases, with 18 bases separating them. The germline gives CDR1 MNHEY, CDR2 SVGAGI. The CDR3: CASSYSGSGRFSEQFF. CDR3 nucleotides: TGTGCCAGCAGTTACTCGGGCTCCGGGAGATTTAGTGAGCAGTTCTTC.

This clone came up a few times. The V call is TRBV7-9, the J call TRBJ1-1; weak D call: TRBD1 (5 bases). Germline-derived CDR1 and CDR2 are SEHNR and FQNEAQ (reference sequence). V lost 5 bases and J lost 1, with 11 bases in between. The CDR3 has 14 amino acids. The CDR3 reads CASSVYRRNTEAFF. For the CDR3, the DNA is TGTGCCAGCAGCGTATACAGGAGGAACACTGAAGCTTTCTTT.

The rearrangement links TRBV6-5 to TRBJ2-1; perhaps TRBD1 as D (6 bases). CDR1 and CDR2 from the germline V gene are MNHEY and SVGAGI. The CDR3 spans 15 residues. Deletions cut 6 bases from V and 7 bases from J, with 19 bases between. The CDR3 coding sequence is TGTGCCAGCAGCTACCAGACGCCCAGGGGAAATGAGCAGTTCTTC. Its translation is CASSYQTPRGNEQFF.

J is TRBJ2-1 and V is TRBV4-1, with 12 bases aligning to TRBD2. CDR1 and CDR2 from the germline V gene are MGHRA and YSYEKL. The V segment lost 4 bases and the J segment 0 bases; nucleotides outside the gene matches: 10. The CDR3 runs 19 residues. The CDR3 here is CASSLRRLAGAFSYNEQFF. The CDR3 region has the DNA TGCGCCAGCAGCCTTCGCCGACTAGCGGGAGCCTTCTCCTACAATGAGCAGTTCTTC.

The chain recombines TRBV4-1 with TRBJ2-5, with a tentative D call TRBD1 (6 bases). With 0 bases removed from V and 7 bases from J, the gap between germline ends came to 24 bases. Germline assignment: CDR1 MGHRA and CDR2 YSYEKL. The CDR3 loop spans 18 amino acids. The CDR3 is CASSQDEISGTSGATQYF. CDR3 bases: TGCGCCAGCAGCCAAGATGAGATCAGTGGGACAAGTGGTGCGACCCAGTACTTC.

Concerning this clone itself: Sequence at one end of the junction differs from germline and may be a read error. The chain joins TRBV7-7 to TRBJ2-5, with a possible D match to TRBD2 (6 bases). Looked up from germline, CDR1 is SSHAT and CDR2 is FNYEAQ (reference sequence). This CDR3 has 14 amino acids. The CDR3 region has the DNA TGTGCTAGCAGCTTAGCGGAGAAAAAAGAGACCCAGTACTTC. This translates into CASSLAEKKETQYF.

This clone was picked up a small number of times. This chain uses TRBV7-9 with TRBJ2-5, with 12 bases that match TRBD2. The CDR3 runs to 17 residues. Trimming at V came to 0 bases and at J to 5 bases, leaving 7 bases not matched to a gene. Germline CDR1 is SEHNR and CDR2 is FQNEAQ (reference sequence). The CDR3 sequence: CASSLALAGGPSETQYF. CDR3 bases: TGTGCCAGCAGCTTAGCTCTAGCGGGAGGGCCCAGCGAGACCCAGTACTTC.

J is TRBJ2-3 and V is TRBV6-5; D is perhaps TRBD2 (5 bases). Germline V gene lookup returns CDR1 MNHEY and CDR2 SVGAGI. The V end was cut by 0 bases, the J end by 3 bases, with 10 bases between. The CDR3 runs to 15 residues. The CDR3 loop is CASSYSNSVTDTQYF. The CDR3 bases are TGTGCCAGCAGTTACTCGAATAGCGTTACAGATACGCAGTATTTT.

The chain joins TRBV11-3 to TRBJ2-7; D gene ambiguous. Trimming stripped 1 base from V and 4 bases from J, with 8 bases between. This CDR3 has 13 residues. Germline CDR1 is SGHNT and CDR2 is YENEEA. In DNA form, the CDR3 reads TGTGCCAGCAGCTTAGGTCCACAATACGAGCAGTACTTC. Its protein is CASSLGPQYEQYF.

The chain combines TRBV5-6 with TRBJ1-2, with 7 bases aligning to TRBD1. The CDR3 runs 13 residues. Germline V CDR1 and CDR2: SGHDT, YYEEEE. After removal of 4 bases from V and 4 bases from J, the junction contained 4 bases not matched to a gene. CDR3 sequence reads: CASSPGQAYGYTF. The DNA of the CDR3 is TGTGCCAGCAGCCCCGGACAGGCCTATGGCTACACCTTC.

This clone showed up just a few times. This chain links TRBV7-9 with TRBJ2-2, with 9 positions matching TRBD2. This CDR3 has 16 amino acids. Germline assignment: CDR1 SEHNR and CDR2 FQNEAQ (reference sequence). The junction had 7 bases not matched to a gene; V was cut back by 4 bases and J by 4 bases. CDR3 sequence: CASSYPGTSFTGELFF. As DNA, the CDR3 is TGTGCCAGCAGCTACCCCGGGACTAGCTTCACCGGGGAGCTGTTTTTT.

This clone was seen only a few times. The chain recombines TRBV5-5 with TRBJ2-7, with 13 positions matching TRBD2. CDR3 size: 15 residues. Germline V CDR1 and CDR2: SGHKS, YYEKEE (reference sequence). Trimming removed 5 bases from V and 2 bases from J; junction bases left unmatched: 4. The chain's CDR3 is CASSSGLAGPYEQYF. As DNA, the CDR3 is TGTGCCAGCAGTTCGGGACTAGCGGGACCCTACGAGCAGTACTTC.

The genes are TRBV23-1 and TRBJ1-4, with 9 bases that match TRBD1. TRBV23-1 is noted as an ORF with a role that remains uncertain. J was trimmed by 6 bases and V by 2 bases; bases with no gene match: 13. The CDR3 loop spans 18 amino acids. CDR3 bases: TGCGCCAGCAGTCAAATCTTGACAGGGGGAAGGTTCCATGAAAAACTGTTTTTT. It yields the protein CASSQILTGGRFHEKLFF.

This clone is deemed medium-sized. J is TRBJ2-3 and V is TRBV29-1; tentatively, D is TRBD1 (7 bases). The CDR3 spans 12 residues. Per germline, CDR1 SQVTM and CDR2 ANQGSEA. Between the trimmed V and J ends, which lost 8 bases and 5 bases, there was a span of 14 bases. CDR3: CSTRDSLDTQYF. The CDR3 nucleotides are TGCAGCACGCGGGACAGTTTAGATACGCAGTATTTT.

J is TRBJ2-3 and V is TRBV6-5, with D perhaps TRBD1 (6 bases). The ends were cut back, 5 bases at V and 3 bases at J, with 12 bases in the middle. CDR3 length: 14 amino acids. Germline V gene sequence: CDR1 MNHEY, CDR2 SVGAGI. CDR3 sequence: CASSPQGLTDTQYF. In nucleotides, the CDR3 is TGTGCCAGCAGTCCACAGGGCCTTACAGATACGCAGTATTTT.

This clone occurred a few times. The chain uses TRBV27 and TRBJ2-7, with D maybe TRBD1 (5 bases). Trimming removed 6 bases from V and 5 bases from J, with 23 bases in between. Per the germline V gene, CDR1 is MNHEY and CDR2 is SMNVEV (reference sequence). The CDR3 has 16 residues. This CDR3 reads CASSLAPRASFHEQYF. The CDR3 region has the DNA TGTGCCAGCAGCTTAGCCCCCAGGGCAAGTTTCCACGAGCAGTACTTC.

The V call is TRBV14, the J call TRBJ2-2; D gene uncertain. Per the germline V gene, CDR1 is SGHDN and CDR2 is FVKESK. The length of the CDR3 is 14 residues. The V end lost 0 bases, the J end lost 1 base, and 3 bases lay between the germline ends. Here the CDR3 reads CASSQDVNTGELFF. The CDR3 DNA sequence: TGTGCCAGCAGCCAAGACGTGAACACCGGGGAGCTGTTTTTT.

This clone was counted a few times. The J gene is TRBJ1-5, the V gene TRBV27; no firm D call. Germline assignment: CDR1 MNHEY and CDR2 SMNVEV (reference sequence). The CDR3 is made up of 10 amino acids. V was trimmed by 10 bases and J by 4 bases, leaving 5 bases between them. This CDR3 is CATPNQPQHF. The DNA for the CDR3 is TGTGCCACCCCGAATCAGCCCCAGCATTTT.

J is TRBJ2-3 and V is TRBV28; no firm D call. Germline V gives CDR1 MDHEN, CDR2 SYDVKM. The V end lost 1 base, the J end lost 2 bases, and 7 bases lay between the germline ends. The CDR3 has 14 amino acids. Here the CDR3 reads CASSLYWLTDTQYF. The CDR3, as DNA: TGTGCCAGCAGTTTATATTGGCTCACAGATACGCAGTATTTT.